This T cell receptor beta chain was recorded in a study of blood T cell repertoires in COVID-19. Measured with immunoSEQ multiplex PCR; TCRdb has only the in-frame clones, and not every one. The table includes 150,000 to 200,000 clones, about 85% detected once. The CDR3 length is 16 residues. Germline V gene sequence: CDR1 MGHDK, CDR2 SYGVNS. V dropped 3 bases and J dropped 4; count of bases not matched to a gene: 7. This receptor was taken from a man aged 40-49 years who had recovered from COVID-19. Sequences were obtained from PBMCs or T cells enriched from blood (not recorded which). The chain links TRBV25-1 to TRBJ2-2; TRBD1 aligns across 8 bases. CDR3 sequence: CASSDSRTGRTGELFF. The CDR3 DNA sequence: TGTGCCAGCAGTGATTCAAGGACAGGGCGCACCGGGGAGCTGTTTTTT.